This T cell receptor beta chain appears in the sequencing data of a study of control samples from healthy donors and cancer patients. This CDR3 has 16 amino acids. Germline loops: CDR1 SGHRS, CDR2 YFSETQ. V shed 4 bases and J 2 bases; nucleotides not matched to a gene: 11. This clone occurred once. The protocol was immunoSEQ multiplex PCR, while the TCRdb copy is restricted to in-frame clones and leaves out a portion. The data show some 70,000 clones, 65% to 85% seen once. The genes are TRBV5-1 and TRBJ1-1; 7 nucleotides line up with TRBD1. This TCR was recovered from a man in his 60s in good health. The sequencing sample was made of blood. The chain's CDR3 is CASSLPPGQLNTEAFF. The CDR3 bases are TGCGCCAGCAGCCTACCCCCGGGACAGTTAAACACTGAAGCTTTCTTT.